This TCR beta chain was identified during a study of blood T cell repertoires in COVID-19. The assay was immunoSEQ multiplex PCR, and TCRdb's table has in-frame clones only and misses some. In the table there are about 220,000 clones, over 75% of which are singletons. The length of the CDR3 is 12 residues. Germline values: CDR1 MDHEN, CDR2 SYDVKM. V trimming: 5 bases; J trimming: 12 bases; junction bases outside the gene matches: 8. This chain links TRBV28 with TRBJ1-1, with TRBD1 matching 8 bases. Material for sequencing was PBMCs or T cells enriched from blood (not recorded which). The sequence derives from a woman younger than 35 in a cohort exposed to, infected with or recovered from COVID-19 (not recorded which). CDR3 in amino acids: CASSPWDRSTFF. As DNA, the CDR3 is TGTGCCAGCAGTCCGTGGGACAGGTCAACTTTCTTT. Variable domain in full (rest from reference TRBV28 and TRBJ1-1): DVKVTQSSRYLVKRTGEKVFLECVQDMDHENMFWYRQDPGLGLRLIYFSYDVKMKEKGDIPEGYSVSREKKERFSLILESASTNQTSMYLCASSPWDRSTFFGQGTRLTVV.